Below, 23 T cell receptor beta chains from the same sample are listed, as sequenced in a study of T-cell memory formation after mild COVID-19. TCRdb re-called the 5' RACE reads through MiXCR, storing one row per CDR3 protein. This sample has about 290,000 distinct CDR3 sequences, with roughly 15% found just once. Source material: PBMCs or a T cell subset sorted from them (not recorded which). These receptors came from a man aged 18 to 30 who had mild COVID-19 (a few samples of this study predate the infection). Cell type and time point are not known.

The rearrangement uses TRBV25-1 and TRBJ2-7; D is unresolved. Germline V CDR1 and CDR2: MGHDK, SYGVNS. The CDR3 length is 10 residues. V lost 8 bases and J lost 6, with 8 bases in between. As DNA, the CDR3 is TGTGCCAGCGCCGGGTGCGAGCAGTACGTC. It translates to CASAGCEQYV.

The chain has TRBV7-9 and TRBJ2-5; possible D gene TRBD1, 6 bases. Trimming cost V 5 bases and J 5 bases, with 12 bases left between them. The germline gives CDR1 SEHNR, CDR2 FQNEAQ (reference sequence). The CDR3 contains 13 residues. The CDR3 is CASSLSGAETQYF. The CDR3 DNA reads as TGTGCCAGCAGCCTCTCAGGGGCGGAGACCCAGTACTTC.

Worth noting for this clonotype: A much larger clonotype is one base distant, so this may be a read error. The chain joins TRBV24-1 to TRBJ2-7; TRBD1 might be the D (6 bases). Germline lookup yields CDR1 KGHDR and CDR2 SFDVKD. This CDR3 has 17 residues. CDR3 coding DNA: TGTGCCTCCAGTGATTTGTCTGAGAACAGGGACGGCTACGAGCAGTACGTC. Translated, it gives CASSDLSENRDGYEQYV.

This rearrangement joins TRBV18 to TRBJ2-5, with D possibly matching TRBD2 (6 bases). Germline V lookup: CDR1 KGHSH, CDR2 LQKENI. V was clipped by 8 bases and J by 5 bases, with 15 bases between them. CDR3 length equals 13 residues. This CDR3 reads CASAREQLETQYF. In DNA form, the CDR3 reads TGTGCCAGCGCCCGGGAGCAGTTGGAGACCCAGTACTTC.

The rearrangement uses TRBV5-6 and TRBJ2-3; D uncertain. Trimming took off 2 bases at V and 1 base at J, with 11 bases between the two ends. The CDR3 length is 15 residues. Germline lookup yields CDR1 SGHDT and CDR2 YYEEEE. The CDR3 DNA follows: TGTGCCAGCAGCTTCCTTGGCATTGGCACAGATACGCAGTATTTT. It yields the protein CASSFLGIGTDTQYF.

This clonotype turned up a few times. The gene calls are TRBV5-1 and TRBJ2-3; 9 bases match TRBD2. The CDR3 covers 18 residues. J was trimmed by 4 bases and V by 4 bases; bases with no gene match: 16. Germline V gene lookup returns CDR1 SGHRS and CDR2 YFSETQ. CDR3 DNA: TGCGCCAGCAGCACTGTAGCGGGGGTTCATCCCTCGGCAGATACGCAGTATTTT. Encoded protein: CASSTVAGVHPSADTQYF.

This sequence joins TRBV7-2 and TRBJ1-2; D unresolved. Between the trimmed V and J ends, which lost 5 bases and 4 bases, there was a span of 11 bases. The CDR3 consists of 13 residues. Germline CDR1 is SGHTA and CDR2 is FQGNSA. The CDR3 sequence is CASSPSRFYGYTF. The CDR3 region has the DNA TGTGCCAGCAGCCCTTCCAGATTCTATGGCTACACCTTC.

The chain carries TRBV4-1 and TRBJ2-6, with 7 bases that match TRBD2. Looked up from germline, CDR1 is MGHRA and CDR2 is YSYEKL. V gave up 5 bases and J gave up 4 bases; unmatched junction bases: 8. The CDR3 loop spans 16 amino acids. The CDR3 DNA is TGCGCCAGCAGCTTAAGCGGGGTAAGAGGGGCCAACGTCCTGACTTTC. Translating it yields CASSLSGVRGANVLTF.

This clonotype has only a few counts. Here the CDR3 reads CASSLGTAPPNTGELFF. Here the CDR3 DNA reads TGCGCCAGCAGCTTGGGGACAGCACCTCCGAACACCGGGGAGCTGTTTTTT. The chain uses TRBV5-1 and TRBJ2-2, with TRBD1 as a possible D gene (6 bases). The length of the CDR3 is 17 residues. The germline CDR1 and CDR2 sequences are SGHRS and YFSETQ. V lost 0 bases to trimming and J lost 0 bases, with 12 bases between them.

The chain links TRBV27 to TRBJ1-2; 8 nucleotides line up with TRBD1. The CDR3 is made up of 13 amino acids. Germline trimming cut 4 bases from V and 6 bases from J; bases unmatched to any gene: 4. CDR1 MNHEY and CDR2 SMNVEV come from the germline V gene (reference sequence). The CDR3 reads CASSSWTGNGYTF. The CDR3, as DNA: TGTGCCAGCAGTTCGTGGACAGGGAATGGCTACACCTTC.

Ten or more counts support this clonotype. DNA of the CDR3: TGTGCCATCGCCTGGACAGGTCGACCTGAGACCCAGTACTTC. It is translated as CAIAWTGRPETQYF. This chain connects TRBV6-1 to TRBJ2-5, with 7 bases lining up with TRBD1. This CDR3 has 14 amino acids. Germline values: CDR1 MNHNS, CDR2 SASEGT. V shed 10 bases and J 5 bases; nucleotides not matched to a gene: 13.

The J gene is TRBJ1-3, the V gene TRBV12-3 or TRBV12-4; TRBD1 matches at 12 bases. CDR3 length: 15 amino acids. The trim removed 6 bases at V and 15 bases at J, leaving 15 bases unmatched. CDR3 in DNA: TGTGCCAGCAGATTCCCGGGACAGGGGGCCCTGCCCACATATTTT. Amino acid sequence: CASRFPGQGALPTYF.

V and J are TRBV28 and TRBJ2-5; no clear D. The CDR3 loop spans 15 amino acids. V was pared by 8 bases and J by 7 bases, with 23 bases between. Germline loops: CDR1 MDHEN, CDR2 SYDVKM. The CDR3 reads CASAWLKGAFRTQYF. The CDR3 DNA reads as TGTGCCAGCGCGTGGCTAAAAGGAGCCTTTCGGACCCAGTACTTC.

This clonotype was counted between two and nine times. One end of the junction is discordant with germline, which a read error may explain. The chain couples TRBV12-3 or TRBV12-4 to TRBJ2-2; 8 positions match TRBD1. This CDR3 region has 15 residues. CDR3 sequence reads: CASSTRTGSTRELFF. The CDR3, as DNA: TGTGCCAGCAGTACAAGGACAGGGTCCACCCGGGAGCTGTTTTTT.

The table lists this clonotype with a few counts. This chain uses TRBV5-8 with TRBJ2-1, with 9 bases matching TRBD1. Germline V gene lookup returns CDR1 SGHTS and CDR2 YDEGEE. With 2 bases clipped from V and 5 bases from J, the junction kept 2 bases outside the gene matches. CDR3 length: 14 amino acids. DNA for the CDR3: TGTGCCAGCAGCTTTGGGACAGGGAACAATGAGCAGTTCTTC. Residues: CASSFGTGNNEQFF.

V and J are TRBV7-7 and TRBJ2-5, with TRBD2 identical over 7 bases. Germline V gene lookup returns CDR1 SSHAT and CDR2 FNYEAQ (reference sequence). The CDR3 sequence is 15 residues long. J lost 4 bases, V lost 1 base, and 6 bases had no gene match. CDR3 region: CASSLVGGERETQYF. DNA for the CDR3: TGTGCCAGCAGCTTAGTGGGGGGGGAGCGAGAGACCCAGTACTTC.

The chain recombines TRBV6-2 or TRBV6-3 with TRBJ1-1; D uncertain. Trimming left V 2 bases short and J 1 base short, with 5 bases between. The CDR3 contains 13 residues. Per the germline V gene, CDR1 is MNHEY and CDR2 is SVGEGT. CDR3 DNA sequence: TGTGCCAGCAGTTACACCCCGAACACTGAAGCTTTCTTT. Translated: CASSYTPNTEAFF.

The V gene is TRBV9, the J gene TRBJ2-5, with 15 bases matching TRBD2. V was clipped by 7 bases and J by 1 base; unmatched bases: 8. The CDR3 loop spans 17 amino acids. Germline assignment: CDR1 SGDLS and CDR2 YYNGEE. CDR3 coding DNA: TGTGCCAGCCCGGGGACTAGCGGGGGGAACCTCCAAGAGACCCAGTACTTC. This sequence encodes CASPGTSGGNLQETQYF.

This clonotype was counted only a few times. This sequence joins TRBV12-3 or TRBV12-4 and TRBJ1-1, with D unclear. V was trimmed by 4 bases and J by 11 bases, leaving 11 bases between them. The CDR3 spans 11 residues. CDR3 in amino acids: CASSSAMAAFF. CDR3 DNA: TGTGCCAGCAGTTCAGCGATGGCCGCTTTCTTT.

This rearrangement joins TRBV20-1 to TRBJ1-5; D uncertain. Trimming took off 3 bases at V and 4 bases at J, with 19 bases between the two ends. Germline values: CDR1 DFQATT, CDR2 SNEGSKA (reference sequence). The CDR3 extends over 16 amino acids. CDR3 residues: CSASLTGRALNQPQHF. CDR3 nucleotide sequence: TGCAGTGCTAGCCTCACCGGCAGAGCACTAAATCAGCCCCAGCATTTT.

This clonotype was seen many times. V usage is TRBV18 and J usage is TRBJ2-1; possibly TRBD2 for D (5 bases). Germline V gene data show CDR1 as KGHSH and CDR2 as LQKENI. The CDR3 loop spans 15 amino acids. V lost 3 bases and J lost 7, with 16 bases in between. The CDR3, as DNA: TGTGCCAGCTCACCGGGGAATATCGAGGGTAATGAGCAGTTCTTC. Its protein product is CASSPGNIEGNEQFF.

The chain links TRBV6-5 to TRBJ2-5, with D perhaps TRBD2 (5 bases). Trimming pared 6 bases from V and 3 bases from J, leaving 14 bases between. Germline V gene sequence: CDR1 MNHEY, CDR2 SVGAGI. This CDR3 is built from 14 residues. The CDR3 sequence is CASRRGIGKETQYF. In DNA form, the CDR3 reads TGTGCCAGCAGGAGAGGGATCGGGAAAGAGACCCAGTACTTC.

V usage is TRBV5-1 and J usage is TRBJ2-3; D might be TRBD2 (6 bases). The V end was cut by 6 bases, the J end by 3 bases, with 14 bases between. CDR1 is SGHRS and CDR2 is YFSETQ in the germline V gene. CDR3 length: 14 residues. This CDR3 reads CASILAGPTDTQYF. Here the CDR3 DNA reads TGCGCCAGCATTCTGGCGGGGCCAACAGATACGCAGTATTTT.